The clone carrying this TCR beta chain was seen only a few times. cDNA reverse transcribed from extracted RNA served as the sequencing template. Profiled with immunoSEQ multiplex PCR; TCRdb holds only in-frame clones, not every one. The table has about 110,000 clones, 55% to 75% seen once; the top ten hold 20% to 25%. V lost 5 bases and J lost 4; bases outside the gene matches: 5. The CDR3 covers 14 residues. The germline V gene has CDR1 SGHAT and CDR2 FQNNGV. This record comes from a study of CD8+ T cells in alopecia areata. V gene TRBV11-2 combines with J gene TRBJ2-3; 8 positions agree with TRBD2. What was sequenced was CD8+ T cells sorted from blood. This TCR came from a human donor in good health. CDR3 coding DNA: TGTGCCAGCAGCATCGGGGGGGCCGCAGATACGCAGTATTTT. Translating gives CASSIGGAADTQYF.